This TCR beta chain stems from a study of CD8 T cells in Susac syndrome. Study at large: Treatment at blood withdrawal was none, corticosteroids, or intravenous immunoglobulin alone in Susac syndrome patients. Study-wide findings and caveats: Clonal expansion was absent from the CD4+ T cell repertoires in Susac syndrome.

From germline, CDR1 is SGHTA and CDR2 FQGNSA. This CDR3 has 14 residues. Trimming removed 7 bases at V and 0 bases at J, with 7 bases between. Random hexamers were used to reverse transcribe 0.5 to 1 ug of RNA. The immunoSEQ assay covered 54 Vbeta and 13 Jbeta segments for CDR3. MiXCR, applied by TCRdb to the immunoSEQ multiplex PCR reads, yields one record per CDR3 protein. The sample consists of 150,000 or so distinct CDR3 sequences, more than 85% of them appearing once. A remark on this clonotype: What it binds is not known.

The diagnostic criteria were recently defined, and patients with Susac syndrome met them for definite or probable disease. The rearrangement joins TRBV7-2 to TRBJ1-6; no firm D call. The TCR originated in a human donor with Susac syndrome. Sequencing was done on a sample of CD4+ T cells from PBMCs. DNA for the CDR3: TGTGCCAGCAAAGGAAGCTCCTATAATTCACCCCTCCACTTT. Translating it yields CASKGSSYNSPLHF. Complete variable domain (other parts from reference TRBV7-2 and TRBJ1-6): GAGVSQSPSNKVTEKGKDVELRCDPISGHTALYWYRQSLGQGLEFLIYFQGNSAPDKSGLPSDRFSAERTGGSVSTLTIQRTQQEDSAVYLCASKGSSYNSPLHFGNGTRLTVT.